The 10 T cell receptor beta chains presented below share a single source sample, sequenced in a study of CD8 T cells in ankylosing spondylitis. Whole-study results and caveats: Apparently characteristic of ankylosing spondylitis blood was a TCR beta motif (roughly eight highly homologous variants).

One entry per CDR3 protein, called by TCRdb with MiXCR from the 5' RACE reads. Of about 390,000 distinct CDR3 sequences in the sample, approximately 20% were seen once. Antigens for these TCRs are unknown. The specimen sequenced was blood, either unsorted or a sorted T cell fraction (not recorded which). The source is a male donor with ankylosing spondylitis.

This clonotype appeared many times. V is TRBV10-3 and J is TRBJ2-2; D gene ambiguous. V dropped 4 bases and J dropped 6 bases, with 15 bases sitting between them. The CDR3 extends over 15 amino acids. In germline, CDR1 is ENHRY, CDR2 SYGVKD. Written as DNA, the CDR3 is TGTGCCATCAGTGGAGAGTTGGGCTTGGCCGGGGAGCTGTTTTTT. This codes for CAISGELGLAGELFF.

The chain is built from TRBV20-1 and TRBJ2-1, with unresolved D. The CDR3 extends over 17 amino acids. Trimming removed 4 bases from V and 0 bases from J, with 19 bases in between. The germline gives CDR1 DFQATT, CDR2 SNEGSKA (reference sequence). The DNA for the CDR3 is TGCAGTGCTATCCCCCTTAGTCATTCGGGCTCCTACAATGAGCAGTTCTTC. It translates to CSAIPLSHSGSYNEQFF.

The chain combines TRBV6-1 with TRBJ2-6, with D possibly matching TRBD1 (6 bases). Germline V gene lookup returns CDR1 MNHNS and CDR2 SASEGT. Trimming pared 5 bases from V and 0 bases from J, leaving 17 bases between. This CDR3 comprises 18 residues. The CDR3 DNA reads TGTGCCAGCAGTACGAGACCCCAGGGGTTCTCTGGGGCCAACGTCCTGACTTTC. Its translation is CASSTRPQGFSGANVLTF.

This chain joins TRBV20-1 and TRBJ1-2; D ambiguous. This CDR3 has 14 amino acids. V lost 0 bases and J lost 2, with 10 bases in between. The germline V gene has CDR1 DFQATT and CDR2 SNEGSKA (reference sequence). The CDR3 nucleotides are TGCAGTGCTAGAGATTCGGGGTTCAACTATGGCTACACCTTC. It is translated as CSARDSGFNYGYTF.

The chain uses TRBV5-1 and TRBJ2-3; D call uncertain. V lost 4 bases to trimming and J lost 0 bases, with 12 bases between them. CDR3 size: 15 residues. Germline CDR1 and CDR2: SGHRS and YFSETQ. For the CDR3, the DNA is TGCGCCAGCAGCCCCCTTATCCAAAGCACAGATACGCAGTATTTT. Translation gives CASSPLIQSTDTQYF.

V usage is TRBV11-1 and J usage is TRBJ2-1; unclear D gene. Trimming left V 7 bases short and J 10 bases short, with 11 bases between. The length of the CDR3 is 11 residues. CDR1 and CDR2 (germline): SGHAT, FQDESV (reference sequence). As DNA, the CDR3 is TGTGCCAGCATGCGACGGTCAGAGCAGTTCTTC. It encodes CASMRRSEQFF.

This clonotype has a handful of counts. This rearrangement joins TRBV10-3 to TRBJ1-5; weak D call: TRBD1 (6 bases). The CDR3 spans 14 residues. CDR1 and CDR2 from the germline V gene are ENHRY and SYGVKD. V lost 0 bases and J lost 8, with 11 bases in between. DNA for the CDR3: TGTGCCATCAGTGAGTCTCAGGGGTTGGAGCCCCAGCATTTT. Translated, it gives CAISESQGLEPQHF.

This chain links TRBV5-1 with TRBJ2-7; D possibly matches TRBD1 or TRBD2 (5 bases each). The CDR3 has 16 amino acids. In germline, CDR1 is SGHRS, CDR2 YFSETQ. Trimming stripped 4 bases from V and 2 bases from J, with 19 bases between. In nucleotides, the CDR3 is TGCGCCAGCAGCCCCCACCCCGGGACGATGACCTACGAGCAGTACTTC. Translated: CASSPHPGTMTYEQYF.

V and J are TRBV20-1 and TRBJ2-7, with 7 bases fitting TRBD1. The CDR3 runs to 14 residues. The junction had 4 bases not matched to a gene; V was cut back by 2 bases and J by 0 bases. CDR1 is DFQATT and CDR2 is SNEGSKA in the germline V gene (reference sequence). The CDR3 spells CSARRAGGSYEQYF. CDR3 coding DNA: TGCAGTGCTAGACGGGCAGGGGGCTCCTACGAGCAGTACTTC.

This clonotype was seen a handful of times. The chain recombines TRBV2 with TRBJ2-3; TRBD2 matches 7 bases. CDR3 length equals 15 residues. The V gene's germline CDR1 is SNHLY and CDR2 FYNNEI. J was trimmed by 2 bases and V by 5 bases; bases with no gene match: 7. This chain's CDR3 is CASSPQSGNTDTQYF. CDR3 nucleotide sequence: TGTGCCAGCAGTCCCCAAAGCGGGAACACAGATACGCAGTATTTT.